This TCR beta chain was recorded in a study of early T cells in non-severe SARS-CoV-2 infection. This clonotype was detected many times. Attachment of unique molecular identifiers to individual cDNA molecules was performed. Via MiXCR, TCRdb re-called the 5' RACE reads, giving one row per CDR3 protein. The sample yields some 46,000 distinct CDR3 sequences, approximately 8.5% seen once. Germline CDR1 reads MNHEY; CDR2 reads SVGEGT. V lost 6 bases and J lost 4; bases outside the gene matches: 6. This CDR3 is 15 amino acids long. The V gene is TRBV6-2 or TRBV6-3, the J gene TRBJ2-1; TRBD2 matches at 10 bases. The sequence derives from an adult who was a healthcare worker with PCR-confirmed SARS-CoV-2 infection or an uninfected control (not recorded which). The material sequenced was whole blood. The CDR3, as DNA: TGTGCCAGCAGCTCTAGCGGGAGCGGTTACAATGAGCAGTTCTTC. Translation gives CASSSSGSGYNEQFF.